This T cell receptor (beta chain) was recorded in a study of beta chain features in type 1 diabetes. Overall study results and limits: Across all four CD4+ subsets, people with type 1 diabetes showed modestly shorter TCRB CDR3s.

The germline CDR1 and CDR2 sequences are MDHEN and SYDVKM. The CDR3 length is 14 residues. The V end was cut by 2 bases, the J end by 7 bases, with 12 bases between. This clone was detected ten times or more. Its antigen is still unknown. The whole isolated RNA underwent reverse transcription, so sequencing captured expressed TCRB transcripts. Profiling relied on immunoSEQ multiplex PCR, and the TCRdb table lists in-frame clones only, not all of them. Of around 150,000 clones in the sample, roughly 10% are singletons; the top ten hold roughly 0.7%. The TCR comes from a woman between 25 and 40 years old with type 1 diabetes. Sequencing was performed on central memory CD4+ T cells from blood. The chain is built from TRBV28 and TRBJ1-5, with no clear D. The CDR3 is CASSLDSPGQPQHF. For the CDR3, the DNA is TGTGCCAGCAGTTTAGATAGCCCGGGGCAGCCCCAGCATTTT.